This is a list of T cell receptor beta chains from one sample in a study of graft-versus-host responses after intestinal transplantation. Their cognate antigens are unknown. Clones were sequenced by immunoSEQ multiplex PCR, and TCRdb holds only the in-frame ones, with some missing. The sample shows tens of thousands of clones, roughly nine tenths of them seen only once. The specimen was unstimulated CD8+ T cells sorted from spleen or lymph node cells, collected before intestinal transplant. The receptors shown here come from a human donor who received an intestinal transplant. CDR3s include the opening cysteine and the closing phenylalanine or tryptophan.

>TRBJ2-7|TRBV27
CASSFSVSENEQYF
>TRBJ2-5|TRBV6-4
CASSDHTGGGETQYF
>TRBJ1-1|TRBV5-1
CASTSEGGEAFF
>TRBJ1-1|TRBV19
CASSISGLNTEAFF
>TRBJ2-7|TRBV2
CAAGQRGDEQYF
>TRBJ2-1|TRBV25-1
CASSGGLAFYNEQFF
>TRBJ2-1|TRBV19
CATSSTSGTYNEQFF
>TRBJ1-1|TRBV27
CASSFQGARTEAFF
>TRBJ1-5|TRBV4-1
CASSYTTGVDQPQHF
>TRBJ2-1|TRBV5-1
CASSLEGAYNEQFF
>TRBJ2-2|TRBV7-6
CASSLGPAGGDGELFF
>TRBJ2-7|TRBV7-2
CASSLEGIDRAAYEQYF
>TRBJ1-2|TRBV6-5
CASSYSASYGYTF
>TRBJ2-1|TRBV27
CASSLRAYDEQFF
>TRBJ2-1|TRBV29-1
CSAQAGLAGREQFF
>TRBJ2-3|TRBV19
CASSIGGPDTQYF
>TRBJ2-6|TRBV7-6
CASSLVAPPGAGNSGANVLTF
>TRBJ2-5|TRBV28
CASSFLADQETQYF
>TRBJ2-7|TRBV5-4
CASSLDAGVGYEQYF
>TRBJ2-2|TRBV7-7
CASSPDTGELFF
>TRBJ2-1|TRBV11-3
CASSSTGGIDNEQFF
>TRBJ1-2|TRBV7-2
CASSFLAGTAYGYTF
>TRBJ2-1|TRBV6-6
CASSYGLEFYNEQFF